This entry lists 8 T cell receptor beta chains sequenced from one sample in a study of blood T cell repertoires in COVID-19. The table came from immunoSEQ multiplex PCR; TCRdb's copy has only in-frame clones and leaves some out. The repertoire holds about 97,000 clones, just over 85% seen once, with around 2.1% in the top ten. Sequenced material: peripheral blood. The receptors here all came from a man aged 45-65 years with COVID-19, enrolled during active disease.

This rearrangement joins TRBV5-1 to TRBJ1-1, with 7 bases aligning to TRBD1. CDR3 length equals 15 residues. Trimming took 1 base from V and 4 from J; bases not matched to a gene: 7. Germline V gives CDR1 SGHRS, CDR2 YFSETQ. The CDR3 sequence: CASSLTGQELTEAFF. CDR3 nucleotide sequence: TGCGCCAGCAGCTTGACCGGACAGGAGCTCACTGAAGCTTTCTTT.

V usage is TRBV5-1 and J usage is TRBJ2-1, with 8 nucleotides matching TRBD2. The CDR3 sequence is 16 residues long. With 3 bases clipped from V and 8 bases from J, the junction kept 13 bases outside the gene matches. CDR1 is SGHRS and CDR2 is YFSETQ in the germline V gene. CDR3: CASSSNGGGNADEQFF. Here the CDR3 DNA reads TGCGCCAGCAGCTCCAACGGGGGGGGCAATGCGGATGAGCAGTTCTTC.

The gene calls are TRBV19 and TRBJ2-4; TRBD2 aligns across 8 bases. In germline, CDR1 is LNHDA, CDR2 SQIVND (reference sequence). The V and J ends lost 4 bases and 1 base, in that order; junction bases with no gene match: 3. There are 15 residues in the CDR3. The CDR3 reads CASSSGGRAKNIQYF. The CDR3 bases are TGTGCCAGTAGTAGCGGGGGGCGTGCCAAAAACATTCAGTACTTC.

The chain carries TRBV30 and TRBJ1-6; D call uncertain. This CDR3 region has 14 residues. In germline, CDR1 is GTSNPN, CDR2 SVGIG (reference sequence). Trimming removed 1 base at V and 7 bases at J, with 11 bases between. The CDR3 region has the DNA TGTGCCTGGAGTGGAGAGGCCAAGAATTCACCCCTCCACTTT. The encoded protein is CAWSGEAKNSPLHF.

The chain is built from TRBV11-2 and TRBJ2-3, with 9 bases aligning to TRBD2. In germline, CDR1 is SGHAT, CDR2 FQNNGV. After removal of 2 bases from V and 2 bases from J, the junction contained 5 bases not matched to a gene. The CDR3 sequence is 16 residues long. The CDR3 sequence is CASSLRLAESTDTQYF. The CDR3 region has the DNA TGTGCCAGCAGCTTACGACTAGCGGAGTCCACAGATACGCAGTATTTT. Based on the CDR3 plus reference TRBV11-2 and TRBJ2-3, the full variable domain is EAGVAQSPRYKIIEKRQSVAFWCNPISGHATLYWYQQILGQGPKLLIQFQNNGVVDDSQLPKDRFSAERLKGVDSTLKIQPAKLEDSAVYLCASSLRLAESTDTQYFGPGTRLTVL.

The CDR3 spells CASSFGGYTEAFF. In DNA, the CDR3 is TGTGCCAGCAGCTTTGGCGGCTACACTGAAGCTTTCTTT. The rearrangement joins TRBV11-1 to TRBJ1-1; D is uncertain. The CDR3 runs 13 residues. V lost 3 bases and J lost 3, with 8 bases in between. Germline V CDR1 and CDR2: SGHAT, FQDESV (reference sequence).

The V and J genes are TRBV5-1 and TRBJ2-1; 7 bases are shared with TRBD1. The germline V gene has CDR1 SGHRS and CDR2 YFSETQ. V lost 0 bases and J lost 2; bases outside the gene matches: 2. The CDR3 consists of 15 residues. CDR3 loop: CASSLGDSTYNEQFF. The CDR3 DNA follows: TGCGCCAGCAGCTTGGGGGACAGTACCTACAATGAGCAGTTCTTC.

The chain is built from TRBV9 and TRBJ1-3, with D possibly matching TRBD1 (6 bases). Germline V CDR1 and CDR2: SGDLS, YYNGEE. Trimming pared 4 bases from V and 10 bases from J, leaving 21 bases between. This CDR3 contains 15 residues. The chain's CDR3 is CASSPDGAGEKTIYF. The DNA for the CDR3 is TGTGCCAGCAGCCCAGACGGGGCAGGGGAAAAGACCATATATTTT.